The rows below give T cell receptor beta chains drawn from one sample of a study of T cells after yellow fever vaccination. From the 5' RACE reads, TCRdb called clonotypes with MiXCR, one entry per CDR3 protein. The repertoire holds 500,000 to 650,000 distinct CDR3 sequences, with roughly 12% as singletons. The source was PBMCs, collected on the day of the yellow fever booster vaccination. Receptors were obtained from a young man who received the YFV17D yellow fever vaccine. The CDR3 runs from the conserved cysteine through the conserved F or W. Not all rows give a size; the values are once, few, many and, for expanded clones, a class.

V gene | clone size | CDR3 length | CDR3 protein
TRBV7-2 | many | 15 | CASSIDYYSNQPQHF
TRBV7-2 | . | 15 | CASSFVDGVPYEQYF
TRBV20-1 | . | 16 | CSARGTSRKSQETQYF
TRBV20-1 | many | 11 | CSASILDKQYF
TRBV5-6 | . | 16 | CASGLMGQGRTDTQYF
TRBV7-2 | . | 15 | CASSGVMGLNNEQFF
TRBV4-2 | . | 15 | CASSQVQLAGGEQFF
TRBV7-9 | . | 15 | CASSLVREGNYGYTF
TRBV7-2 | . | 17 | CASSLVGQSPVNSPLHF
TRBV12-3/TRBV12-4 | . | 14 | CASSLGLVQETQYF
TRBV5-1 | few | 15 | CASSIGTVNTGELFF
TRBV5-1 | many | 16 | CASSATTSGLYNEQFF
TRBV25-1 | . | 17 | CASSELAIQGGSYEQYF
TRBV2 | few | 15 | CASSGGSGRSYEQYF
TRBV18 | . | 15 | CASSPPNRVAGELFF
TRBV7-9 | few | 13 | CASSKDRQETQYF
TRBV5-1 | . | 14 | CASSKGQGGDTQYF
TRBV20-1 | few | 16 | CSASVTSGSISHEQYF
TRBV7-2 | . | 13 | CASSSTGVNIQYF
TRBV7-9 | few | 15 | CASSLIGANNSPLHF
TRBV10-3 | few | 13 | CAIRDHSENIQYF
TRBV11-1 | . | 21 | CASSRKVVTSGSDVSTDTQYF
TRBV7-2 | few | 14 | CASSLRGTKNIQYF
TRBV12-3/TRBV12-4 | few | 17 | CASRVGLAGTRVYEQYF
TRBV27 | . | 11 | CASMSFNEQFF
TRBV29-1 | few | 14 | CSVASAGTNEKLFF
TRBV7-9 | . | 14 | CASSFGGRRDTQYF
TRBV19 | . | 16 | CASSIETVTGANVLTF
TRBV4-3 | few | 14 | CASSQENRGFEAFF
TRBV12-3/TRBV12-4 | once | 11 | CASSPGTGYHF
TRBV20-1 | . | 19 | CSAREYTSGRVFNSYEQYF
TRBV5-6 | few | 12 | CASSLGPRGYTF
TRBV7-9 | . | 16 | CASSPRLAGGANEQFF
TRBV7-2 | . | 13 | CASSGGGGRAQNF
TRBV6-2/TRBV6-3 | . | 16 | CASSSPRPLLASPLHF
TRBV6-1 | . | 16 | CASSALGSGRSNEQFF
TRBV6-2/TRBV6-3 | . | 16 | CASRQPNLGREYEQYF
TRBV18 | . | 19 | CASSPPAGRPPADQETQYF
TRBV29-1 | . | 13 | CSAAGGQGREQYF
TRBV19 | . | 17 | CASRTAIAHANTGELFF
TRBV20-1 | many | 12 | CSARGLADTQYF